A selection of T cell receptor beta chains follows, all from one sample in a study of cytomegalovirus exposure and HLA in healthy donors. Sequencing was performed with immunoSEQ multiplex PCR; in TCRdb, only in-frame clones are kept and a portion is missing. The table has around 150,000 clones, roughly two thirds seen once. The specimen sequenced was PBMCs. These TCRs come from a woman aged 25 to 39 in good health and CMV-seronegative. The CDR3 runs from the conserved cysteine through the conserved F or W. A D gene is named only where the DNA matches it firmly. Size tells how often a clone was seen (once, few, many) or the class of an expanded clone, and some rows leave it out.

D	size	V	J	CDR3	DNA
TRBD1	few	TRBV5-1	TRBJ1-2	CASGLNRDSYGYTF	TGCGCCAGCGGATTAAACCGGGACAGCTATGGCTACACCTTC
TRBD1	once	TRBV6-5	TRBJ1-1	CASRSWDREAFF	TGTGCCAGCAGATCGTGGGACAGAGAAGCTTTCTTT
.	.	TRBV6-5	TRBJ1-3	CASSYSPSGTGNTIYF	TGTGCCAGCAGTTACTCCCCCTCAGGGACAGGAAACACCATATATTTT
.	.	TRBV6-6	TRBJ2-7	CASSLAAYFYEQYF	TGTGCCAGCAGCCTCGCGGCCTACTTCTACGAGCAGTACTTC
TRBD1	.	TRBV29-1	TRBJ1-2	CSVEGTGWGFSNYGYTF	TGCAGCGTTGAAGGGACAGGTTGGGGGTTTTCCAACTATGGCTACACCTTC
.	.	TRBV7-6	TRBJ1-1	CASSSSQGLNTEAFF	TGTGCCAGCAGCTCCAGCCAGGGTTTGAACACTGAAGCTTTCTTT
.	few	TRBV5-1	TRBJ2-5	CASSLSSWFQETQYF	TGCGCCAGCAGCTTGAGTAGTTGGTTTCAAGAGACCCAGTACTTC
TRBD2	.	TRBV7-8	TRBJ2-1	CASSLGLAGGFWPYNEQFF	TGTGCCAGCAGCTTGGGACTAGCGGGAGGGTTCTGGCCCTACAATGAGCAGTTCTTC
.	few	TRBV4-3	TRBJ2-4	CASSQENPGLAKNIQYF	TGCGCCAGCAGCCAAGAGAACCCGGGACTAGCCAAAAACATTCAGTACTTC
TRBD1	.	TRBV28	TRBJ1-6	CATYGDSINSPLHF	TGTGCCACTTATGGGGACAGTATCAATTCACCCCTCCACTTT
.	.	TRBV7-9	TRBJ1-1	CASSHSRRTEAFF	TGTGCCAGCAGCCACTCCCGCCGGACTGAAGCTTTCTTT
.	.	TRBV10-2	TRBJ2-7	CASSVTSSYEQYF	TGCGCCAGCAGTGTCACCAGCTCCTACGAGCAGTACTTC
TRBD1	.	TRBV19	TRBJ1-5	CASSIYRGNDQPQHF	TGTGCCAGTAGTATTTACAGGGGGAATGATCAGCCCCAGCATTTT
.	.	TRBV28	TRBJ2-3	CASSPPGLNTDTQYF	TGTGCCAGCAGTCCACCGGGACTTAACACAGATACGCAGTATTTT
TRBD1	.	TRBV11-1	TRBJ1-1	CASSLLGTGVEAFF	TGTGCCAGCAGCTTACTAGGGACAGGAGTTGAAGCTTTCTTT
.	.	TRBV7-2	TRBJ2-3	CASTFGTSRNTDTQYF	TGTGCCAGCACCTTCGGGACTTCTAGGAACACAGATACGCAGTATTTT
.	once	TRBV10-1	TRBJ1-1	CASSEQNNTEAFF	TGCGCCAGCAGTGAACAGAATAACACTGAAGCTTTCTTT